This TCR beta chain was sequenced during a study of response to subunit inactivated influenza vaccine. Findings and limits, study-wide: The authors proposed limited new T cell recruitment per seasonal influenza vaccination.

As for this clonotype: Its antigen is as yet unknown.

The CDR3 sequence is 15 residues long. TCRdb re-derived calls from the RT-PCR reads in MiXCR, one entry per CDR3 protein. The table includes 750,000 to 850,000 distinct CDR3 sequences, less than 20% detected once. The material was PBMCs from blood, obtained 5 days after vaccination. The chain combines TRBV12-2 with TRBJ2-3; TRBD1 is taken as the D call from the table, unchecked against the DNA. TRBV12-2 is a pseudogene locus. The clonotype comes from a man between 45 and 60 years old who received an inactivated influenza vaccine. Here the CDR3 reads CASRLPGTGADTQYF. The CDR3 nucleotides are TGTGCAAGTCGCCTACCCGGGACAGGGGCAGATACGCAGTATTTT.